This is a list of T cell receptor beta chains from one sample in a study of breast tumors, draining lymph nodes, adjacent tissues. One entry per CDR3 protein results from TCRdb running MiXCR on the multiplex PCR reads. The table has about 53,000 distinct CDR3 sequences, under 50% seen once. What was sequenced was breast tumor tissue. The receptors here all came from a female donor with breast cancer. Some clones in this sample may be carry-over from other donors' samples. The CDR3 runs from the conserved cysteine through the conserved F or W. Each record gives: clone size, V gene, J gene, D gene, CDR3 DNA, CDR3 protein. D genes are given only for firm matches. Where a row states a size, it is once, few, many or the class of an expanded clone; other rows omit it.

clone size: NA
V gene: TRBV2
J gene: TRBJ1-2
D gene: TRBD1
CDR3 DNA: TGTGCCAGCAGTGAAGGGACAGGGATCGGCTACACCTTC
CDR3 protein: CASSEGTGIGYTF

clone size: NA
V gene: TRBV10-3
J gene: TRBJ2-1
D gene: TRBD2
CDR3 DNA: TGTGCCCTCGCGGGGACTATCAGGTCTGAGCAGTCCTTC
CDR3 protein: CALAGTIRSEQSF

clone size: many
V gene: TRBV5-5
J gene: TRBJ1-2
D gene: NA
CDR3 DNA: TGTGCCAGCAGCTTGGGAGGGGGAACTCGAGGCTACACCTTC
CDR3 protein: CASSLGGGTRGYTF

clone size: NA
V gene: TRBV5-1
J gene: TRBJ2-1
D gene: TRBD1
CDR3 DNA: TGCGCCAACAGCTCAGGGACAGGGTCCAATGAGCAGTTCTTC
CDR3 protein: CANSSGTGSNEQFF

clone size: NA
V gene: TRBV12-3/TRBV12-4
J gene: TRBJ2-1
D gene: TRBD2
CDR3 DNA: TGTGCCAGCAGTTTCCAACTAGCGGGAGGGCACTACAATGAGCAGTTCTTC
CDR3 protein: CASSFQLAGGHYNEQFF

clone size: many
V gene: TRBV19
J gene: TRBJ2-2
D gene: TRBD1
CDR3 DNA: TGTGCCAGTAGGTCCAGACAGGGTGGCACCGGGGAGCTGTTTTTT
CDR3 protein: CASRSRQGGTGELFF

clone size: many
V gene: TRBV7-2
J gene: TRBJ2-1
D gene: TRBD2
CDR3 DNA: TGTGCCAGCACCCCCGGAGGGGTAGCGGGAGTACAAGAGCAGTTCTTC
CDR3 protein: CASTPGGVAGVQEQFF

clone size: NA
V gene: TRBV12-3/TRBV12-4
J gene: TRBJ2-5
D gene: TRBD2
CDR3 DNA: TGTGCCAGCAGTCAAAAAACTAGCGGGAGAACGGGGACCCAGTACTTC
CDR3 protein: CASSQKTSGRTGTQYF

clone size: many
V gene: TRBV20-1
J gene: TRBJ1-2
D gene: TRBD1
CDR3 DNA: TGCAGTGCTAGCATACCGGACAGGGTAGAAGGCTACACCTTC
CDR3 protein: CSASIPDRVEGYTF

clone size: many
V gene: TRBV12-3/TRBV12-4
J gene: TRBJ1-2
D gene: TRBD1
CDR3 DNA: TGTGCCAGCAGCCGAGATGGACAGGTCTGGTCTGGCTACACCTTC
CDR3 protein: CASSRDGQVWSGYTF

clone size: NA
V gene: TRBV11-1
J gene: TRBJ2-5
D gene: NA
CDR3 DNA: TGTGCCAGCAGCCTCATATATGGCCGGTCGGGGCTCGGGGGCCGTGACCAAGAGACCCAGTACTTC
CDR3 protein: CASSLIYGRSGLGGRDQETQYF

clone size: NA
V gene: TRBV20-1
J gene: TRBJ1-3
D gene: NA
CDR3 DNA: TGCAGTGCTAGCGGGAGTAGGACTGGAAACACCATATATTTT
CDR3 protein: CSASGSRTGNTIYF

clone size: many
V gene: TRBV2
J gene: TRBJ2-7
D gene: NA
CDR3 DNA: TGTGCCAGCAGACCTGATGGGGGGACTTACGAGCAGTACTTC
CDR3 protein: CASRPDGGTYEQYF